This paragraph reports one T cell receptor (beta chain). Its recognized antigen is unknown. No much larger clonotype is one base removed from it; base qualities were not supplied. The data were obtained in a study of blood T cell repertoires in COVID-19 (dated by TCRdb to 2019 to 2021). Regarding the study in general: The collaborator samples originated in the United States, Italy and Spain and spanned the acute and convalescent phases of COVID-19. The repertoires were released in a freely available public database intended as a resource for research on the immune response to SARS-CoV-2. The samples were drawn from two sources: the first 160 participants of the ongoing ImmuneRACE study, and 1,254 subjects contributed by 6 global collaborators. Where HLA class I and class II types were available, the types were taken from metadata supplied by the sample provider, not from assay-based typing. The prospective study material was composed of cDNA or gDNA derived from T cells, B-cell-depleted T cells, or PBMCs. Subjects who had been exposed to COVID-19, were actively infected with it, or had recovered from it provided the deeply sampled blood TCRbeta repertoires that made up the dataset. The sample metadata nearly always contained a de-identified subject ID, COVID-19 status, age in years and sex. On the study overall, not on this receptor specifically: How much clinical and demographic metadata was included differed by source and by participant, and the metadata was provided uncurated.

Participants in the prospective study were enrolled through a virtual design, were aged 18 to 89 years, and lived in fewer than 30 United States geographic areas. In the prospective study, participants were assigned to cohorts based on the clinical history participants reported in a screening survey and a study questionnaire. In the prospective study, mobile phlebotomists collected whole blood, serum and a nasopharyngeal or oropharyngeal swab from each participant. Participants in the prospective study had the option to provide additional blood draws and questionnaires over a roughly 2-month period. Before DNA extraction, blood samples from the prospective study were shipped at room temperature or frozen. CDR3 length: 16 amino acids, cysteine to phenylalanine. CDR3 DNA is the only sequence kept; it has 48 bases, read in frame from the first base. V trim: 4 bases; J trim: 7 bases; unmatched bases: 6. CDR1 MNHNS and CDR2 SASEGT are derived from the germline V gene.

TCRbeta CDR3 regions were amplified from genomic DNA using the immunoSEQ Assay, a bias-controlled multiplex PCR. Per the original workflow: Within the assay, amplification of reference gene primers was used to estimate how many nucleated cells each sample contained. Sequence reads were collapsed and filtered to measure the absolute abundance of every unique TCRbeta CDR3 rearrangement. For each sample, productive Simpson clonality was calculated as the square root of Simpson's diversity index across productive rearrangements. TCRdb's version of the immuneACCESS table is confined to in-frame rearrangements and falls short of the full clone set. An unresolved V gene accounts for under half of the shortfall where checked; the remainder is of unknown origin. Clone size and the V and J calls come from that table; the DNA yielded D and trimming. Counted in this sample were about 360,000 clones; over 75% of them appeared once. The ten largest clones add up to over 2% of the sample.

The TCR was taken from a woman aged 40 to 55 with acute COVID-19. The sample was PBMCs or T cells enriched from blood (not recorded which). The rearrangement combines TRBV6-1 with TRBJ1-6; the junction holds 11 bases that match TRBD1. The CDR3 in this case is CASSGPGQGANSPLHF. The sequenced DNA is TGTGCCAGCAGTGGACCCGGACAGGGGGCGAATTCACCCCTCCACTTT.